This T cell receptor beta chain was found in a study of blood T cell repertoires in COVID-19. The CDR3 totals 16 residues. Trimming left V 6 bases short and J 0 bases short, with 15 bases between. CDR1 is MNHEY and CDR2 is SMNVEV in the germline V gene (reference sequence). Using immunoSEQ multiplex PCR, the repertoire was profiled, and TCRdb retains in-frame clones only, with some absent. The sample carries roughly 91,000 clones, 76% recorded once. This chain joins TRBV27 and TRBJ1-3; D gene uncertain. The sequenced sample was peripheral blood. The TCR originated in a man aged 65-85 years with acute or convalescent COVID-19. The CDR3: CASSPRSLNSGNTIYF. The CDR3 region has the DNA TGTGCCAGCAGCCCCCGGTCACTAAACTCTGGAAACACCATATATTTT.